This note documents a single TCR beta chain sequence. Antigen: not known. The method was immunoSEQ multiplex PCR; TCRdb's version includes in-frame clones alone and lacks a portion of them. The sample consists of about 110,000 clones, approximately 90% of them appearing once. The sample is drawn from a study of T cell responses to AZD1222 COVID-19 vaccine. General study points: Donor demographics were predominantly white British with a female majority; clonal diversity may be underestimated.

CDR3 length equals 16 residues. Germline loops: CDR1 SGHRS, CDR2 YFSETQ. V was trimmed by 5 bases and J by 1 base, leaving 13 bases between them. The receptor's source is an adult in good health. Sequenced material: peripheral blood, taken on day 0 of AZD1222 vaccination. The rearrangement uses TRBV5-1 and TRBJ1-6; TRBD1 might be the D (5 bases). The CDR3 sequence is CASRPQGGSYNSPLHF. The CDR3 DNA follows: TGCGCCAGCAGACCGCAGGGAGGGTCCTATAATTCACCCCTCCACTTT. Full variable domain (outside the CDR3, taken from reference TRBV5-1 and TRBJ1-6): KAGVTQTPRYLIKTRGQQVTLSCSPISGHRSVSWYQQTPGQGLQFLFEYFSETQRNKGNFPGRFSGRQFSNSRSEMNVSTLELGDSALYLCASRPQGGSYNSPLHFGNGTRLTVT.